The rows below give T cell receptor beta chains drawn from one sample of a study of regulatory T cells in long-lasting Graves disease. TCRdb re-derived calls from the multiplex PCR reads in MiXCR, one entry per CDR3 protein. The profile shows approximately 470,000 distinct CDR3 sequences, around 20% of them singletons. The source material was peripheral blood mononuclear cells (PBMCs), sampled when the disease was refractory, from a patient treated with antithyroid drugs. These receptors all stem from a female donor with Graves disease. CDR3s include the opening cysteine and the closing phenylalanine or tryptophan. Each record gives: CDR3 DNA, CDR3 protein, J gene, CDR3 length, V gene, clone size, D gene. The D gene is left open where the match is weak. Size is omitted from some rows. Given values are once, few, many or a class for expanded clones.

TGTGCTTGCTGGGCCTATGGCTACACCTTC CACWAYGYTF TRBJ1-2 10 TRBV28 many .
TGTGCCAGCAGACGTAGCCGTCCCAGGGGGCAAGAGACCCAGTACTTC CASRRSRPRGQETQYF TRBJ2-5 16 TRBV12-3/TRBV12-4 . TRBD1
TGTGCCAGCAGTTACAACCGCGAGGGACAGGGCGACTCCTACAATGAGCAGTTCTTC CASSYNREGQGDSYNEQFF TRBJ2-1 19 TRBV6-4 . TRBD1
TGTGCCAGCAGTTTCACAAATTCACCCCTCCACTTT CASSFTNSPLHF TRBJ1-6 12 TRBV28 few .
TGTGCCAGCAGCCAAATCGCTCGACTCGGCAATGAGCAGTTCTTC CASSQIARLGNEQFF TRBJ2-1 15 TRBV12-3/TRBV12-4 few .
TGTGCCAGCAGTCTCCCCCGGGGGGCCTCCTACGAGCAGTACTTC CASSLPRGASYEQYF TRBJ2-7 15 TRBV28 many .
TGTGCCAGCACCCATGGTCAGGGGGAAAACTATGGCTACACCTTC CASTHGQGENYGYTF TRBJ1-2 15 TRBV9 many TRBD1
TGTGCCAGCAGTTTACCCCCGCATCCGGGACCTGACTACGAGCAGTACTTC CASSLPPHPGPDYEQYF TRBJ2-7 17 TRBV27 once .
TGCAGTGCTCTCTCTCCCGGGACAGGGCCCCAAGAGACCCAGTACTTC CSALSPGTGPQETQYF TRBJ2-5 16 TRBV20-1 few TRBD1
TGTGCCAGCACTCTATGGGGGATCGACACTGAAGCTTTCTTT CASTLWGIDTEAFF TRBJ1-1 14 TRBV6-2/TRBV6-3 many .
TGCAGTGCTAGTTTGGGTCTAGGCAGCTACGAGCAGTACTTC CSASLGLGSYEQYF TRBJ2-7 14 TRBV20-1 . .
TGTGCCAGCAGTTACTATAACCCGGACACACGGAACGCTGAAGCTTTCTTT CASSYYNPDTRNAEAFF TRBJ1-1 17 TRBV6-2/TRBV6-3 . .
TGTGCCAGCAGGTATCTGGACAGGGCTGTTGAAGCTTTCTTT CASRYLDRAVEAFF TRBJ1-1 14 TRBV6-1 many TRBD1
TGTGCCAGCAGTCGGGGACTAGCGGGAACCCAAGAGACCCAGTACTTC CASSRGLAGTQETQYF TRBJ2-5 16 TRBV12-3/TRBV12-4 many TRBD2
TGTGCCAGCAAGGGCAGGGGAGGTAGCAATGAGCAGTTCTTC CASKGRGGSNEQFF TRBJ2-1 14 TRBV6-1 once .
TGTGCCAGCTCCCTAGGTCCAGGGACCTCCTACGAGCAGTACTTC CASSLGPGTSYEQYF TRBJ2-7 15 TRBV28 many .
TGTGCCAGCAGTTACTCGCTTCGGGACACCCAGCCCCTCCACTTT CASSYSLRDTQPLHF TRBJ1-6 15 TRBV6-2/TRBV6-3 few .
TGTGCCATCAGTGAGGCCTCTGGGGCCAACGTCCTGACTTTC CAISEASGANVLTF TRBJ2-6 14 TRBV10-3 . .
TGTGCCAGCAGCTTAGCCGGGACGGGCACCATATATTTT CASSLAGTGTIYF TRBJ1-3 13 TRBV7-9 few .
TGTGCCAGCAGCCGTGGGGGTTCTGGGGCCAACGTCCTGACTTTC CASSRGGSGANVLTF TRBJ2-6 15 TRBV28 many .
TGTGCTAGTGGTTGGATACAGGGGGCCTGGACTGAAGCTTTCTTT CASGWIQGAWTEAFF TRBJ1-1 15 TRBV12-5 many TRBD1
TGCAGTGCTAGAGTTAGTCACGGGTCCTACGAGCAGTACTTC CSARVSHGSYEQYF TRBJ2-7 14 TRBV20-1 few .
TGTGCCTGGAGTGTACCGTTGGGGGAGACCCAGTACTTC CAWSVPLGETQYF TRBJ2-5 13 TRBV30 many .
TGTGCCAGCAGCTTAGGGGCAGGACTGAACACTGAAGCTTTCTTT CASSLGAGLNTEAFF TRBJ1-1 15 TRBV7-9 few .
TGTGCCAGCAGATCCGGACTAGCGGGGACCACCGGGGAGCTGTTTTTT CASRSGLAGTTGELFF TRBJ2-2 16 TRBV27 . TRBD2
TGTGCCAGCAGCCGGGGACAGGGGCCCGGGGAGCTGTTTTTT CASSRGQGPGELFF TRBJ2-2 14 TRBV3-1 . TRBD1
TGTGCCAGCAGTTCGACGTACTGGGGGAGCTCTGGAAACACCATATATTTT CASSSTYWGSSGNTIYF TRBJ1-3 17 TRBV28 many .
TGTGCCAGTAGGCCTCCCGGGGTCGCGGTGGGAGCTTTCTTT CASRPPGVAVGAFF TRBJ1-1 14 TRBV19 . .
TGCGCCAGCAGCCAAGGGGAGAACACCGGGGGGGTGTTTTTT CASSQGENTGGVFF TRBJ2-2 14 TRBV4-1 . TRBD2
TGTGCCAGCAGCACAGGACAGGGGAGGTACGAGCAGTACTTC CASSTGQGRYEQYF TRBJ2-7 14 TRBV9 few TRBD1
TGTGCCAGCAGTATAAACCACAATCGCAGGGGGCTCTATGGCTACACCTTC CASSINHNRRGLYGYTF TRBJ1-2 17 TRBV27 many TRBD1
TGCAGTGCTAGAGGGGGGATTAGCAATCAGCCCCAGCATTTT CSARGGISNQPQHF TRBJ1-5 14 TRBV20-1 . .
TGTGCCAGCAGCGTAGATCCCGGACAGGGAGGCTTGGGGGGCTACACCTTC CASSVDPGQGGLGGYTF TRBJ1-2 17 TRBV9 . TRBD1
TGTGCCAGCAGCACACAACTGAACTATGGCTACACCTTC CASSTQLNYGYTF TRBJ1-2 13 TRBV9 . .
TGTGCCAGCAGCGTATATGATACCACAGATACGCAGTATTTT CASSVYDTTDTQYF TRBJ2-3 14 TRBV9 . .
TGTGCCAGCAGTTACCTGGGGACAGGGACTTTCTACGAGCAGTACTTC CASSYLGTGTFYEQYF TRBJ2-7 16 TRBV6-5 few TRBD1
TGTGCCAGCGTAGCGGGAGTCCTCTCCTACGAGCAGTACTTC CASVAGVLSYEQYF TRBJ2-7 14 TRBV2 many TRBD2
TGCAGCGTTGCTTGGACAGGGGATCCTGGAGTCTACGAGCAGTACTTC CSVAWTGDPGVYEQYF TRBJ2-7 16 TRBV29-1 . TRBD1
TGCGCCAGCAGCTTGGCGGTCGTGACAGCCCAACAAGAGACCCAGTACTTC CASSLAVVTAQQETQYF TRBJ2-5 17 TRBV5-1 . .
TGTGCCAGCAGTTCCGGGACCGCGGTTTGGGAGACCCAGTACTTC CASSSGTAVWETQYF TRBJ2-5 15 TRBV27 many .
TGTGCCAGCAGCTTAGAACAGGGTGCGAGGACAGAACTGTTTTTT CASSLEQGARTELFF TRBJ1-4 15 TRBV7-9 many .
TGTGCCAGCAGCCGCCGGGTAGGGACTAGCGGGAGGGAATGGGCCTACGAGCAGTACTTC CASSRRVGTSGREWAYEQYF TRBJ2-7 20 TRBV27 many TRBD2
TGCGCCAGCAGTGACCCAGTTCATGGCGGCGAGACCTACGAGCAGTACTTC CASSDPVHGGETYEQYF TRBJ2-7 17 TRBV10-2 . .
TGTGCCAGCAGTCCCATACAGGGGGCGAGGGTTAATGAGCAGTTCTTC CASSPIQGARVNEQFF TRBJ2-1 16 TRBV27 few TRBD1
TGTGCCAGCAGCCCGTTAGGGCGGGAGGGATCCCACGAGCAGTACTTC CASSPLGREGSHEQYF TRBJ2-7 16 TRBV11-2 . TRBD2
TGTGCCTGGAGTGGGAGCGAGCAGTACTTC CAWSGSEQYF TRBJ2-7 10 TRBV30 many .
TGTGCCAGTAGTGGACACAACACCGGGGAGCTGTTTTTT CASSGHNTGELFF TRBJ2-2 13 TRBV19 . .
TGTGCCAGCAGTTACTCGGCGACAGGGGGAAGCAATCAGCCCCAGCATTTT CASSYSATGGSNQPQHF TRBJ1-5 17 TRBV6-2/TRBV6-3 many TRBD1
TGTGCCAGCAGCGTAGGGCCACAAGAGACCCAGTACTTC CASSVGPQETQYF TRBJ2-5 13 TRBV9 many .
TGTGCCAGCAGCGTCGGGACAAACTACGAGCAGTACTTC CASSVGTNYEQYF TRBJ2-7 13 TRBV7-3 . .